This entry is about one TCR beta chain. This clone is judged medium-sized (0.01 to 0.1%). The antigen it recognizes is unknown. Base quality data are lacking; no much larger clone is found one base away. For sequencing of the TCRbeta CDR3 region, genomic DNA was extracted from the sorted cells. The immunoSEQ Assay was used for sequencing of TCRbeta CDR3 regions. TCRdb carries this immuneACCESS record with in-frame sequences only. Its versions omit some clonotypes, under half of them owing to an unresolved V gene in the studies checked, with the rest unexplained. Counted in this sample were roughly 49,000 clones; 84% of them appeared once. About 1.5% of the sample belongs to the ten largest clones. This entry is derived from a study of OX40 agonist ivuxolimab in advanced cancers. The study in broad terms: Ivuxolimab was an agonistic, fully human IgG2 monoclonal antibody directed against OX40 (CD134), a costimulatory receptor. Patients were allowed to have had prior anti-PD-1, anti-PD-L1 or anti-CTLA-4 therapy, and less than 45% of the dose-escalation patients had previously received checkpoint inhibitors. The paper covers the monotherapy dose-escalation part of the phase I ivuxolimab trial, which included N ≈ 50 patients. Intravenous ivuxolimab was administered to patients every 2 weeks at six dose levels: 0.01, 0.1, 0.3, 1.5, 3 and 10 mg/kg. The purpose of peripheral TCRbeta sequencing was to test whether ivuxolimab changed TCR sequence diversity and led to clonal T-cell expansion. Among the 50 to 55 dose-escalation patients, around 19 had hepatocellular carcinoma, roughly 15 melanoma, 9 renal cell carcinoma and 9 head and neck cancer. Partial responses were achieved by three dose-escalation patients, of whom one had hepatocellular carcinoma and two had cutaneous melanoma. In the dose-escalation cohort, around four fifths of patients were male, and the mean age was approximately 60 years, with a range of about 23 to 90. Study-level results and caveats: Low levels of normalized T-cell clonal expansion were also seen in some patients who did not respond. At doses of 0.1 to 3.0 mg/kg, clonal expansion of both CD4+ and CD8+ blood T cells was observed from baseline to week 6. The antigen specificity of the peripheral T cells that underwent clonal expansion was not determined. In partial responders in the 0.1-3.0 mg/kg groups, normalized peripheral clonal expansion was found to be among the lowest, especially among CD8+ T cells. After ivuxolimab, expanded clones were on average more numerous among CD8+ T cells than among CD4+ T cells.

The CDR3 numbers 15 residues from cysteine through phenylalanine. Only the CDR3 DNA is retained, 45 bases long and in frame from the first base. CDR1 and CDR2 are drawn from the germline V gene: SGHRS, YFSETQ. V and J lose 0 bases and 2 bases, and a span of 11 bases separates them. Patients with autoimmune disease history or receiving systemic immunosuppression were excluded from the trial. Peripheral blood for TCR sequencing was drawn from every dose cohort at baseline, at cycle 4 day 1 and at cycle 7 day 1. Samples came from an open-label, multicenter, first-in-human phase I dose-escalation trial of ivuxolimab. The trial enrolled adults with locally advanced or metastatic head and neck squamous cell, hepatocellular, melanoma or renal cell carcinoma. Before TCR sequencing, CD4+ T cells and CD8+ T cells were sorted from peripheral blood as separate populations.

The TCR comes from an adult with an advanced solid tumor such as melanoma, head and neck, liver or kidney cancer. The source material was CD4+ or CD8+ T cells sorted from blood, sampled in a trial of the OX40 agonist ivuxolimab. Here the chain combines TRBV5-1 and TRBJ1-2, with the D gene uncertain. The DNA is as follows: TGCGCCAGCAGCTTGGGTCGGGAGGCCAACTATGGCTACACCTTC. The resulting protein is CASSLGREANYGYTF.